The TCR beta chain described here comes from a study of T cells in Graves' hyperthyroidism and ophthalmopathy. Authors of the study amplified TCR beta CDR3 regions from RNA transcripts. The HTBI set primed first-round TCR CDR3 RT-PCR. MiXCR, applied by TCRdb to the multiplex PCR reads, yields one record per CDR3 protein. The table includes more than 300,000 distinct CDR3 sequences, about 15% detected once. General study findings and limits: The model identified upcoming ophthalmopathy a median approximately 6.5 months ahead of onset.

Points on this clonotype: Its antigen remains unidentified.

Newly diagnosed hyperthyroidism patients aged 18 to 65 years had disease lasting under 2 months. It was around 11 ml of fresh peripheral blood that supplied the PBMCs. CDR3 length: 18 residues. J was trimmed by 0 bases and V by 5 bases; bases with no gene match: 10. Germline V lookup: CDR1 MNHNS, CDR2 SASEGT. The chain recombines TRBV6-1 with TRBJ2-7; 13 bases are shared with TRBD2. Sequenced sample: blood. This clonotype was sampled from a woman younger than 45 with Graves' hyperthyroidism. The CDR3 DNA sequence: TGTGCCAGCAGTTCCGTGACTAGCGGGAGGCAAAGCTCCTACGAGCAGTACTTC. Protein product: CASSSVTSGRQSSYEQYF.